One T cell receptor (beta chain) is described in this entry. This clone's antigen is unknown. No base qualities exist here, and no much larger clone lies one base off it. The cohort was made up of 666 healthy bone marrow donors. All cohort members were sampled while nominally healthy, although unrecorded immune exposures were likely present. The donor was CMV seropositive and was included in the group of about 290 seropositive cohort members. Every donor gave a peripheral blood sample, and the peripheral blood mononuclear cells from that sample were used for TCR beta sequencing. The Qiagen DNeasy Blood Extraction Kit was used to extract genomic DNA from the blood cell samples. Taken from cysteine to phenylalanine, the CDR3 has 12 residues. Only CDR3 DNA is held: 36 bases, read in frame from base 1. CDR1 SGHDT and CDR2 YYEEEE were looked up in the germline V gene. V is reduced by 3 bases and J by 6 bases, leaving a spacing of 9 bases between them.

The library came from the immunoSEQ multiplex PCR assay. For the multiplex PCR, a mixture combining 60 forward primers for TCR Vbeta segments and 13 reverse primers for TCR Jbeta segments was used. The CDR3 region of rearranged TCR beta genes was amplified from genomic DNA with a multiplex PCR assay. On the Illumina HiSeq System, the amplified TCR beta libraries were sequenced as 87-base-pair reads. Concerning the study's data processing: Across the 666 repertoires, a later analysis counted tens of millions of unique TCR beta chains, roughly 11 million of which were shared by at least two donors. A nearest-neighbor algorithm error-corrected the raw reads and collapsed the reads into unique sequences, merging closely related sequences to remove PCR and sequencing errors. Alignment of CDR3 sequences to IMGT reference sequences was used to assign V, D and J gene segments. For a sequence to be retained, a match of at least six nucleotides to both a V gene segment and a J gene segment was required. Rearrangements were called productive when the CDR3 lacked stop codons and stayed in frame with V and J; all others were non-productive. CDR3 was defined by IMGT convention, running from the second conserved V-encoded cysteine to the conserved J-encoded phenylalanine. The earlier analysis of about 530 of the donors excluded any sequence lacking an unambiguous match to a single V gene segment. An earlier analysis of around 600 of the donors classified V segments as functional when productive rearrangements were above 56.7% and as segregating when the standard deviation between donors was above 5%. A statistical classification framework was built to diagnose cytomegalovirus status from the catalog of TCR beta chain sequences. A later analysis assigned V and J genes by comparing TCR nucleotide sequences with IMGT/GENE-DB human TR gene sequences. The TCRdist pipeline was used in a later analysis to assign CDR3 sequences and most-parsimonious VDJ recombination scenarios. In a later analysis, each TCR beta chain was defined by its CDR3 amino acid sequence together with its V-gene family, and reads without a unique V-gene family were excluded. As a way to deal with suspected cross-contamination and a sequencing artifact, a later analysis dropped nearly 600 nucleotide sequences that were highly shared and had low generation probability. In a later analysis, a clonal expansion index for each public chain was calculated from normalized within-repertoire ranks of inferred template counts. In a later analysis, generation probabilities were computed using a VDJ recombination model fitted to out-of-frame rearrangements, and the results were checked against IGoR. In a later analysis, hypergeometric tests were used to score TCR-TCR, TCR-HLA and TCR-CMV co-occurrence, with a repertoire-size bias correction applied to TCR pairs. False discovery rates were estimated in a later analysis by permuting HLA or CMV assignments 20 times. In a later analysis, co-occurring TCRs were grouped using DBSCAN, with TCRdist sequence similarity added in when clustering inside HLA-allele-positive subsets. For co-occurrence clustering, repertoires with fewer than 30,000 or more than 120,000 public chains were excluded, along with five repertoires with anomalous nucleotide sharing. TCRdb limited this immuneACCESS table to in-frame rearrangements with V and J called. A share of clones is missing; checked studies link under half to unresolved V genes, and the rest is unexplained. For V, J and clone size, that table is used; D and trimming come from the DNA. This sample is represented by 150,000 to 200,000 clones; around 75% of them were singletons. Around 6.1% of the sample lies in the top ten.

The source of the sample is a study of cytomegalovirus exposure and HLA in healthy donors (dated by TCRdb to about 2017). Broadly, across the study: According to an earlier analysis of 587 of the donors, roughly 180 million T cells yielded 100 million or so unique TCR beta sequences and 276 Gb of sequence data. Approximately 310 gigabases of sequencing data and 70 million to 100 million unique TCR sequences were included in an early release covering under 650 HLA-typed donors. The study combined high-throughput TCR immunosequencing, statistical association of individual TCRs with disease status, and machine learning to predict cytomegalovirus infection status. Genome-wide SNP genotypes for about 60% of the roughly 700 donors were used in a later genetic analysis, which treated that subset as a discovery cohort. A later analysis re-examined previously published TCR beta repertoires from just over 650 donors and added high-resolution HLA genotyping to investigate patterns of TCR occurrence. The study profiled the T cell repertoires of about 640 subjects by immunosequencing and related them to cytomegalovirus serostatus. Donor age, sex, ethnicity and CMV serostatus were compiled alongside the repertoire data. Among about 370 genotyped donors of the cohort, an average of about 240,000 unique TCR beta nucleotide sequences was sequenced per donor, of which 15% to 20% were non-productive. The study aimed to test whether cataloging public T cell receptors could reveal signatures of past pathogen exposure. Of the 398 genotyped donors, more than 75% were placed in the genetic ancestry cluster associated with self-reported Caucasian donors. In the later analysis, no new phenotypic data were used to find candidate immune exposures; instead, reliance was placed on TCR beta sequences and their occurrence across donors. The number of donors typed differed by locus, with roughly 620-630 for A, B, C, DRB1 and DQB1, over 500 for DQA1, 600 to 610 for DPA1, and 400 to 490 for DPB1. Roughly 5 DR-DQ haplotypes were handled as single units for association and clustering because linkage in the cohort was strong. Along with the approximately 650-subject first cohort, a separate validation cohort of over 90 different subjects was used. To decide whether each TCR beta V gene segment behaved as functional or pseudogenic, an earlier analysis of some 600 of the donors relied on high-throughput TCR beta sequencing. Class I and class II HLA loci were covered by the typing at four-digit resolution. Every repertoire in the discovery cohort had been generated on one and the same sequencing platform. Study-level results and caveats: The authors suggested that the approach could potentially be extended to other disease states and immunological phenotypes. In the study, some 180 TCR beta chains were listed as associated with cytomegalovirus. Compared with the approximately 710-donor mean, donors in an Asian-associated ancestry cluster had fewer N-insertions in productive TCRs, according to a later genetic analysis. The presence/absence analyses assumed that sequencing depth was roughly uniform across donors, and that assumption may not be true. A further reported finding was that TCR beta sequences accurately predicted the HLA-A and HLA-B alleles for most subjects in the first cohort. Cytomegalovirus status was reported to be diagnosed by the classifier with high specificity and sensitivity in both the original and validation cohorts. A few of the identified cytomegalovirus-associated TCR beta chains were confirmed in vitro to be specific for cytomegalovirus antigens. Because HLA typing was missing for some donors at each locus, association tests included only the typed subset. Across donors, most TCR sequences were observed very rarely, whereas some public TCRs were present in many individuals. Specific HLA alleles were associated with about 17,000 TCR beta sequences at a false discovery rate of 0.05 in a later analysis. In a later analysis, several top co-occurrence clusters were reported to appear linked to parvovirus B19, influenza, CMV and Epstein-Barr virus. Some IMGT-functional V segments, including TRBV6-2 and TRBV6-3, could not be distinguished by the 87-base-pair reads and were therefore excluded. In a later analysis, HLA-associated TCR beta chains were found to be more clonally expanded and to have lower generation probabilities than equally common non-associated chains. A cluster of highly shared sequence variants was judged likely to represent a technical artifact of the sequencing pipeline. This cohort had only TCR beta chains sequenced, and the lack of alpha or paired-chain data limited which features could be detected. Immune exposure information for the cohort was limited to CMV serostatus. Because counts were too low, around 17 rarely observed V segments, including chromosome 9 orphons, were left out of the earlier analysis of approximately 580 of the donors. When HLA alleles, especially DR and DQ, strongly co-occurred, TCR associations were difficult to assign to individual alleles. According to a later analysis, most CMV-associated TCR beta chains appeared to be HLA-restricted, and the HLA associations seemed to be driven largely by CMV exposure. Linkage disequilibrium might explain the correlated functional status among segregating V segments, but an unknown experimental factor could not be excluded. In an earlier analysis of approximately 590 of the donors, most TCR beta V segments were observed in productive rearrangements about 87% or about 30% of the time, broadly matching IMGT annotations. V-gene and J-gene trimming of TCR beta chains was associated with a missense DCLRE1C variant in a later genetic analysis, and the association was replicated in an independent cohort. According to a later analysis, TCR association rates differed among HLA loci, with DRB1 alleles showing the most associated TCRs and HLA-C alleles showing the fewest.

The receptor was derived from a woman aged 25 to 45 in good health and CMV-seropositive. The chain uses TRBV5-6 and TRBJ1-2; the D gene identity is not certain. The sample consisted of PBMCs. The CDR3 region: CASSYVADGYTF. The sequence in DNA is TGTGCCAGCAGCTATGTAGCAGATGGCTACACCTTC.